This entry features one TCR beta chain sequence. Germline CDR1 reads LNHNV; CDR2 reads YYDKDF (reference sequence). The CDR3 is 16 residues long. Trimming pared 0 bases from V and 5 bases from J, leaving 13 bases between. The data originate from a study of blood T cell repertoires in COVID-19. Repertoires were generated with immunoSEQ multiplex PCR, while TCRdb's copy carries only in-frame clones and drops some. The repertoire holds approximately 260,000 clones, with 84% as singletons. The sequence was collected from a young man with acute COVID-19. This chain links TRBV15 with TRBJ1-4; D may be TRBD1 (6 bases). The sequencing sample was made of PBMCs or T cells enriched from blood (not recorded which). The CDR3 sequence: CATSRDLQGANEKLFF. As DNA, the CDR3 is TGTGCCACCAGCAGAGACTTACAGGGAGCAAATGAAAAACTGTTTTTT. Combining the CDR3 with reference TRBV15 and TRBJ1-4 gives the whole variable domain DAMVIQNPRYQVTQFGKPVTLSCSQTLNHNVMYWYQQKSSQAPKLLFHYYDKDFNNEADTPDNFQSRRPNTSFCFLDIRSPGLGDTAMYLCATSRDLQGANEKLFFGSGTQLSVL.